The 10 T cell receptor beta chains given below trace back to one sample, sequenced in a study of blood T cell repertoires in COVID-19. Method: immunoSEQ multiplex PCR; TCRdb's copy keeps in-frame clones and lacks some. The table shows about 240,000 clones, with around 86% occurring only once. What was sequenced was peripheral blood. The receptor source for this set is a woman aged 70-85 years with active or convalescent COVID-19.

This chain uses TRBV7-3 with TRBJ1-1; D call uncertain. Trimming shortened V by 1 base and J by 2 bases, and 17 bases separated the two germline ends. Germline V CDR1 and CDR2: SGHTA, FQGTGA. CDR3 size: 17 residues. The CDR3 DNA follows: TGTGCCAGCAGCTTAATCGCAGGCCGGAATCATAACACTGAAGCTTTCTTT. Its translation: CASSLIAGRNHNTEAFF.

This rearrangement joins TRBV11-2 to TRBJ2-5; 7 bases line up with TRBD1. This CDR3 contains 15 residues. The germline gives CDR1 SGHAT, CDR2 FQNNGV. V shed 2 bases, J shed 7 bases, and the junction held 10 bases outside the gene matches. In DNA, the CDR3 is TGTGCCAGCAGCTTACAACCCCGACAGGGCGGGACCCAGTACTTC. Amino acids: CASSLQPRQGGTQYF.

The chain employs TRBV6-6 and TRBJ2-3; D is ambiguous. Germline V gives CDR1 MNHNY, CDR2 SVGAGI (reference sequence). CDR3 size: 16 residues. The V end was cut by 0 bases, the J end by 6 bases, with 16 bases between. The CDR3 DNA sequence: TGTGCCAGCAGTTACTCCCCCCCCTCTTGGGCGGATACGCAGTATTTT. Encoded protein: CASSYSPPSWADTQYF.

This clone has just one count. This specimen includes other DNA sequences encoding the same CDR3. This sequence joins TRBV6-2 or TRBV6-3 and TRBJ1-2; the D gene is possibly TRBD1 (6 bases). This CDR3 spans 13 amino acids. CDR1 is MNHEY, CDR2 SVGEGT, per germline. V was pared by 4 bases and J by 2 bases, with 8 bases between. The CDR3 loop is CASSLGQNYGYTF. CDR3 sequence (DNA): TGTGCCAGCAGTTTAGGACAGAACTATGGCTACACCTTC.

This clone was recorded a few times. The chain recombines TRBV6-7 with TRBJ1-1; 10 positions agree with TRBD1. TRBV6-7 belongs to the ORF category, with a function that is uncertain. The CDR3 is 18 residues long. The ends lost 2 bases at V and 4 bases at J; junction bases unmatched: 13. The CDR3 protein is CASSYTRQGANTGTEAFF. In DNA, the CDR3 is TGTGCCAGCAGTTACACCCGACAGGGGGCGAATACGGGCACTGAAGCTTTCTTT.

The rearrangement links TRBV11-2 to TRBJ2-3; D possibly corresponds to TRBD1 (5 bases). This CDR3 comprises 12 residues. V gave up 5 bases and J gave up 5 bases, with 8 bases separating them. CDR1 SGHAT and CDR2 FQNNGV come from the germline V gene. CDR3 residues: CASSVRGDTQYF. As DNA, the CDR3 is TGTGCCAGCAGCGTTAGGGGAGATACGCAGTATTTT.

The chain has TRBV11-2 and TRBJ2-6; perhaps TRBD1 as D (5 bases). V was trimmed by 3 bases and J by 0 bases, leaving 9 bases between them. Germline CDR1 reads SGHAT; CDR2 reads FQNNGV. The CDR3 loop spans 16 amino acids. CDR3 sequence: CASSLGLSSGANVLTF. The CDR3 DNA reads as TGTGCCAGCAGCTTGGGGCTTAGCTCTGGGGCCAACGTCCTGACTTTC.

This chain joins TRBV7-2 and TRBJ2-1; D is unresolved. The V and J ends lost 1 base and 5 bases respectively, with 9 bases between them. CDR1 and CDR2 (germline): SGHTA, FQGNSA. The CDR3 sequence is 14 residues long. CDR3 loop: CASSLEYRDNEQFF. The CDR3 DNA reads TGTGCCAGCAGCTTAGAATACAGAGACAATGAGCAGTTCTTC.

This chain uses TRBV11-1 with TRBJ1-6; 8 bases agree with TRBD1. V trimming: 6 bases; J trimming: 10 bases; junction bases outside the gene matches: 8. This CDR3 is built from 14 residues. CDR1 and CDR2 from the germline V gene are SGHAT and FQDESV (reference sequence). CDR3 sequence: CASSSQGATSPLHF. The DNA for the CDR3 is TGTGCCAGCAGTTCCCAGGGGGCTACGTCACCCCTCCACTTT.

The rearrangement links TRBV24-1 to TRBJ2-3; no clear D. The CDR3 is 12 residues long. V was shortened by 9 bases and J by 1 base, with 7 bases between the two germline ends. CDR1 is KGHDR, CDR2 SFDVKD, per germline. CDR3 loop: CATFQCTDTQYF. The CDR3 nucleotides read TGTGCCACCTTCCAGTGCACAGATACGCAGTATTTT.